The 14 T cell receptor beta chains listed next were all sequenced from one sample in a study of beta chain features in type 1 diabetes. Every bit of the isolated RNA underwent reverse transcription, so sequencing read expressed TCRB transcripts. Produced via immunoSEQ multiplex PCR; TCRdb's table is partial and in-frame only. This table holds about 900,000 clones, 17% found once. Material: naive CD4+ T cells from blood. The receptor set was obtained from a young woman in good health.

This clone has a handful of counts. The chain carries TRBV19 and TRBJ2-6, with unresolved D. Germline values: CDR1 LNHDA, CDR2 SQIVND (reference sequence). The ends were cut back, 7 bases at V and 3 bases at J, with 10 bases in the middle. The CDR3 spans 14 residues. CDR3 nucleotides: TGTGCCAGTACCCCGTGGGGTGGGGCCAACGTCCTGACTTTC. Translated, it gives CASTPWGGANVLTF. The full variable domain, completed using reference TRBV19 and TRBJ2-6, is DGGITQSPKYLFRKEGQNVTLSCEQNLNHDAMYWYRQDPGQGLRLIYYSQIVNDFQKGDIAEGYSVSREKKESFPLTVTSAQKNPTAFYLCASTPWGGANVLTFGAGSRLTVL.

V is TRBV27 and J is TRBJ2-3, with 12 bases matching TRBD2. The CDR3 totals 19 residues. CDR1 is MNHEY and CDR2 is SMNVEV in the germline V gene (reference sequence). Trimming at V came to 7 bases and at J to 0 bases, leaving 14 bases not matched to a gene. CDR3 residues: CASTDYGLAGGPSTDTQYF. The CDR3 bases are TGTGCCAGCACCGATTACGGGCTAGCGGGAGGGCCGAGCACAGATACGCAGTATTTT.

The genes are TRBV29-1 and TRBJ2-7, with 9 positions matching TRBD1. The V gene's germline CDR1 is SQVTM and CDR2 ANQGSEA. J was trimmed by 5 bases and V by 5 bases; bases with no gene match: 4. This CDR3 spans 12 amino acids. The CDR3 nucleotides read TGCAGCGTTTGGGACAGGGTAAACGAGCAGTACTTC. This codes for CSVWDRVNEQYF.

This clone was seen a few times. The V and J genes are TRBV25-1 and TRBJ2-1; the D gene could be TRBD1 or TRBD2 (5 bases each). Between the trimmed V and J ends, which lost 1 base and 4 bases, there was a span of 11 bases. Germline V CDR1 and CDR2: MGHDK, SYGVNS. The length of the CDR3 is 15 residues. The CDR3 spells CASSEWGGGYNEQFF. The CDR3 nucleotides are TGTGCCAGCAGTGAATGGGGCGGAGGATACAATGAGCAGTTCTTC.

In DNA, the CDR3 is TGTGCCAGCAGCTTAGCTTTACAGGGGGCGGGCTACGAGCAGTACTTC. Its translation is CASSLALQGAGYEQYF. The genes are TRBV7-9 and TRBJ2-7, with 9 positions matching TRBD1. The length of the CDR3 is 16 residues. Looked up from germline, CDR1 is SEHNR and CDR2 is FQNEAQ (reference sequence). The trim removed 0 bases at V and 3 bases at J, leaving 6 bases unmatched.

The CDR3 bases are TGTGCCAGCAGCCAACAACGATACAAAGCCGGCCAAGAGACCCAGTACTTC. Amino acid sequence: CASSQQRYKAGQETQYF. The J gene is TRBJ2-5, the V gene TRBV7-9, with no clear D. This CDR3 spans 17 amino acids. Germline CDR1 reads SEHNR; CDR2 reads FQNEAQ (reference sequence). Trimming took 5 bases from V and 1 from J, leaving 20 bases between them.

The genes are TRBV2 and TRBJ2-7; TRBD1 aligns across 7 bases. The J segment lost 3 bases and the V segment lost 5 bases, leaving 4 bases of the junction unmatched. The CDR3 has 13 residues. CDR1 is SNHLY and CDR2 is FYNNEI in the germline V gene. The CDR3 spells CASSRGPGYEQYF. The CDR3 nucleotides read TGTGCCAGCAGTAGGGGGCCCGGCTACGAGCAGTACTTC.

The chain couples TRBV6-6 to TRBJ1-5; TRBD1 is a possible D gene (5 bases). The CDR3 length is 13 residues. The V gene's germline CDR1 is MNHNY and CDR2 SVGAGI (reference sequence). Trimming shortened V by 8 bases and J by 7 bases, and 15 bases separated the two germline ends. The CDR3 nucleotides are TGTGCCAGCGTGTTAACAGGAGGGCAGCCCCAGCATTTT. This sequence encodes CASVLTGGQPQHF.

J is TRBJ2-2 and V is TRBV19, with D hard to call. CDR3 length equals 13 residues. Deletions cut 5 bases from V and 7 bases from J, with 11 bases between. CDR1 and CDR2 from the germline V gene are LNHDA and SQIVND (reference sequence). CDR3 loop: CASSLPPFGELFF. DNA for the CDR3: TGTGCCAGTAGTCTCCCACCGTTCGGGGAGCTGTTTTTT.

The sample holds a few counts of this clone. The gene calls are TRBV11-1 and TRBJ2-2, with 7 bases fitting TRBD1. From germline, CDR1 is SGHAT and CDR2 FQDESV (reference sequence). V lost 6 bases to trimming and J lost 4 bases; unmatched junction nucleotides: 8. CDR3 length equals 15 residues. CDR3 protein: CASRNDRATTGELFF. Written as DNA, the CDR3 is TGTGCCAGCAGAAATGACAGGGCAACCACCGGGGAGCTGTTTTTT.

This clone was observed a handful of times. The chain combines TRBV6-6 with TRBJ2-5; 8 positions match TRBD2. This CDR3 is 16 amino acids long. The germline gives CDR1 MNHNY, CDR2 SVGAGI (reference sequence). V was pared by 2 bases and J by 0 bases, with 5 bases of the junction left unmatched. CDR3 amino acids: CASSYQPGGYQETQYF. The CDR3 DNA follows: TGTGCCAGCAGTTACCAGCCGGGAGGGTACCAAGAGACCCAGTACTTC.

This clone was seen a few times. V is TRBV5-1 and J is TRBJ1-1; the D gene is possibly TRBD1 (5 bases). Trimming cost V 0 bases and J 4 bases, with 13 bases left between them. CDR3 length equals 15 residues. Germline lookup yields CDR1 SGHRS and CDR2 YFSETQ. As DNA, the CDR3 is TGCGCCAGCAGCTTGGCCGTAGGAAGGGGCACTGAAGCTTTCTTT. It translates to CASSLAVGRGTEAFF.

This clone has more than one count but fewer than ten. The V call is TRBV5-1, the J call TRBJ1-1; no clear D. CDR3 size: 13 residues. Trimming cost V 1 base and J 4 bases, with 8 bases left between them. CDR1 SGHRS and CDR2 YFSETQ come from the germline V gene. The CDR3 DNA sequence: TGCGCCAGCAGCTTGTGGACTTCCACTGAAGCTTTCTTT. Amino acid sequence: CASSLWTSTEAFF.

The V and J genes are TRBV5-6 and TRBJ1-3; no firm D call. V was pared by 0 bases and J by 0 bases, with 10 bases between. The CDR3 runs 16 residues. Germline V gene sequence: CDR1 SGHDT, CDR2 YYEEEE. Written as DNA, the CDR3 is TGTGCCAGCAGCTTGGGGTTGGTACTCTCTGGAAACACCATATATTTT. Amino acids: CASSLGLVLSGNTIYF.